The 20 T cell receptor beta chains presented below share a single source sample, sequenced in a study of cytomegalovirus exposure and HLA in healthy donors. TCRdb's copy holds only in-frame clones and misses some; the assay was immunoSEQ multiplex PCR. The sample shows 200,000 to 250,000 clones, 85% to 90% of them seen only once. The sequencing input was PBMCs. The receptor source for this set is a man aged 18 to 29 in good health and CMV-seronegative.

This clone was found once. This sequence joins TRBV10-3 and TRBJ2-7; D is perhaps TRBD2 (7 bases). The CDR3 sequence is 15 residues long. The ends were cut back, 2 bases at V and 5 bases at J, with 16 bases in the middle. CDR1 is ENHRY, CDR2 SYGVKD, per germline. CDR3 sequence: CAISEGGKGGNEQYF. The DNA for the CDR3 is TGTGCCATCAGTGAGGGGGGCAAGGGAGGGAACGAGCAGTACTTC.

V usage is TRBV5-6 and J usage is TRBJ1-4; 9 bases match TRBD1. Germline V lookup: CDR1 SGHDT, CDR2 YYEEEE. The J segment lost 8 bases and the V segment lost 3 bases, leaving 5 bases of the junction unmatched. The CDR3 runs 14 residues. The CDR3 spells CASSSGTGREKLFF. CDR3 sequence (DNA): TGTGCCAGCAGCTCCGGGACAGGGCGGGAAAAACTGTTTTTT.

This clone was counted a single time. The chain recombines TRBV11-2 with TRBJ2-7; no definite D call. Trimming took off 1 base at V and 3 bases at J, with 7 bases between the two ends. Germline V gene data show CDR1 as SGHAT and CDR2 as FQNNGV. The CDR3 contains 13 residues. The CDR3 loop is CASSLGASYEQYF. CDR3 nucleotides: TGTGCCAGCAGCTTAGGAGCTAGCTACGAGCAGTACTTC.

This sequence joins TRBV2 and TRBJ2-5; D possibly corresponds to TRBD2 (7 bases). V was shortened by 8 bases and J by 5 bases, with 12 bases between the two germline ends. The CDR3 runs 12 residues. CDR1 is SNHLY, CDR2 FYNNEI, per germline. CDR3 DNA: TGTGCCAGCTCGGGGGGCGGTGAGACCCAGTACTTC. Its protein is CASSGGGETQYF.

V gene TRBV14 combines with J gene TRBJ1-2; 11 nucleotides line up with TRBD1. The CDR3 consists of 15 residues. From germline, CDR1 is SGHDN and CDR2 FVKESK. V lost 3 bases to trimming and J lost 4 bases; unmatched junction nucleotides: 4. CDR3 bases: TGTGCCAGCAGCCAGGCCGGGACAGGGGGCTATGGCTACACCTTC. Encoded protein: CASSQAGTGGYGYTF.

The rearrangement uses TRBV23-1 and TRBJ2-7; D unresolved. TRBV23-1 has ORF status, its function being uncertain. The CDR3 sequence is 13 residues long. The V gene lost 0 bases and the J gene lost 5 bases, with 8 bases spanning the gap. This CDR3 is CASSQSLADEQYF. The CDR3 nucleotides are TGCGCCAGCAGTCAATCTCTGGCGGACGAGCAGTACTTC.

A few counts support this clone. The chain carries TRBV7-9 and TRBJ1-1; weak D call: TRBD1 (5 bases). The CDR3 has 15 residues. Germline-derived CDR1 and CDR2 are SEHNR and FQNEAQ (reference sequence). Trimming pared 4 bases from V and 2 bases from J, leaving 14 bases between. The CDR3 bases are TGTGCCAGCAGCTATATCCAGGGAGGAAACACTGAAGCTTTCTTT. This codes for CASSYIQGGNTEAFF.

The gene calls are TRBV13 and TRBJ1-1; 9 bases match TRBD1. V lost 3 bases to trimming and J lost 5 bases; unmatched junction nucleotides: 7. This CDR3 has 15 residues. CDR1 is PRHDT, CDR2 FYEKMQ, per germline (reference sequence). The chain's CDR3 is CASSFSDRGRTEAFF. The CDR3 nucleotides are TGTGCCAGCAGCTTTAGTGACAGGGGGAGGACTGAAGCTTTCTTT.

This chain joins TRBV7-2 and TRBJ1-1; no clear D. Per the germline V gene, CDR1 is SGHTA and CDR2 is FQGNSA. The CDR3 spans 13 residues. The germline V and J ends were trimmed by 3 bases and 4 bases, with 9 bases remaining between them. The CDR3 reads CASSFGPLTEAFF. CDR3 nucleotides: TGTGCCAGCAGCTTTGGGCCGCTCACTGAAGCTTTCTTT.

This clone was seen a single time. CDR3 residues: CASSGGGGSGDTQYF. Here the CDR3 DNA reads TGTGCCAGCAGCGGCGGGGGCGGGAGTGGGGATACGCAGTATTTT. This chain connects TRBV5-5 to TRBJ2-3; a possible D gene is TRBD2 (7 bases). Trimming stripped 4 bases from V and 6 bases from J, with 18 bases between. This CDR3 contains 15 residues. CDR1 is SGHKS and CDR2 is YYEKEE in the germline V gene (reference sequence). Full variable domain (rest looked up from reference TRBV5-5 and TRBJ2-3): DAGVTQSPTHLIKTRGQQVTLRCSPISGHKSVSWYQQVLGQGPQFIFQYYEKEERGRGNFPDRFSARQFPNYSSELNVNALLLGDSALYLCASSGGGGSGDTQYFGPGTRLTVL.

The chain joins TRBV19 to TRBJ1-5; possible D gene TRBD1, 6 bases. Germline V CDR1 and CDR2: LNHDA, SQIVND (reference sequence). V was shortened by 4 bases and J by 6 bases, with 13 bases between the two germline ends. CDR3 size: 14 residues. The chain's CDR3 is CASSTRGGGQPQHF. CDR3 bases: TGTGCCAGTAGTACCAGGGGCGGCGGTCAGCCCCAGCATTTT.

This clone was detected only once. The chain couples TRBV27 to TRBJ2-1, with D perhaps TRBD2 (5 bases). This CDR3 is 13 amino acids long. Between the trimmed V and J ends, which lost 5 bases and 8 bases, there was a span of 13 bases. Germline-derived CDR1 and CDR2 are MNHEY and SMNVEV (reference sequence). CDR3 residues: CASSAELGYEQFF. As DNA, the CDR3 is TGTGCCAGCAGTGCCGAACTAGGGTATGAGCAGTTCTTC.

The CDR3 DNA follows: TGTGCCAGCAGCCTCGGCGGACAGGGGGCCTTAGGAGGCTACACCTTC. It is translated as CASSLGGQGALGGYTF. The chain recombines TRBV9 with TRBJ1-2, with TRBD1 matching 11 bases. The CDR3 totals 16 residues. Per the germline V gene, CDR1 is SGDLS and CDR2 is YYNGEE. Losses at the gene ends were 4 bases for V and 8 bases for J; bases not matched to a gene: 13.

The chain has TRBV14 and TRBJ2-5; 7 bases are shared with TRBD2. Germline-derived CDR1 and CDR2 are SGHDN and FVKESK. V lost 1 base to trimming and J lost 1 base; unmatched junction nucleotides: 6. This CDR3 is 16 amino acids long. CDR3 residues: CASSQGLGRGQETQYF. As DNA, the CDR3 is TGTGCCAGCAGCCAAGGTCTGGGGAGGGGCCAAGAGACCCAGTACTTC.

V and J are TRBV5-1 and TRBJ1-4; D remains ambiguous. Trimming cost V 5 bases and J 7 bases, with 15 bases left between them. Germline V gene sequence: CDR1 SGHRS, CDR2 YFSETQ. This CDR3 has 14 amino acids. The CDR3: CASRPNAAAEKLFF. The CDR3 DNA sequence: TGCGCCAGCAGACCTAACGCGGCAGCTGAAAAACTGTTTTTT. Full variable domain (outside the CDR3, taken from reference TRBV5-1 and TRBJ1-4): KAGVTQTPRYLIKTRGQQVTLSCSPISGHRSVSWYQQTPGQGLQFLFEYFSETQRNKGNFPGRFSGRQFSNSRSEMNVSTLELGDSALYLCASRPNAAAEKLFFGSGTQLSVL.

The rearrangement joins TRBV5-1 to TRBJ2-3; 7 bases match TRBD1. This CDR3 is 14 amino acids long. Per germline, CDR1 SGHRS and CDR2 YFSETQ. V dropped 4 bases and J dropped 6; count of bases not matched to a gene: 8. In DNA form, the CDR3 reads TGCGCCAGCAGCCCCGGACAGGTTGTGGATACGCAGTATTTT. It encodes CASSPGQVVDTQYF. Complete variable domain (other parts from reference TRBV5-1 and TRBJ2-3): KAGVTQTPRYLIKTRGQQVTLSCSPISGHRSVSWYQQTPGQGLQFLFEYFSETQRNKGNFPGRFSGRQFSNSRSEMNVSTLELGDSALYLCASSPGQVVDTQYFGPGTRLTVL.

J is TRBJ2-2 and V is TRBV27; TRBD1 matches 9 bases. This CDR3 has 15 residues. Per germline, CDR1 MNHEY and CDR2 SMNVEV (reference sequence). V lost 4 bases to trimming and J lost 9 bases; unmatched junction nucleotides: 9. CDR3 in amino acids: CASSSADRGHRELFF. The CDR3 DNA is TGTGCCAGCAGTTCGGCGGACAGGGGTCATAGGGAGCTGTTTTTT.

J is TRBJ2-3 and V is TRBV7-3, with D tentatively TRBD2 (8 bases). CDR1 and CDR2 from the germline V gene are SGHTA and FQGTGA. V was pared by 6 bases and J by 9 bases, with 25 bases between. The CDR3 is 16 residues long. CDR3 in amino acids: CASSGTDTSGPRTQYF. CDR3 DNA sequence: TGTGCCAGCAGTGGGACAGACACTAGCGGCCCCAGGACGCAGTATTTT.

This chain joins TRBV27 and TRBJ2-4, with 9 bases that match TRBD1. The CDR3 extends over 12 amino acids. The J segment lost 10 bases and the V segment lost 5 bases, leaving 3 bases of the junction unmatched. Germline V lookup: CDR1 MNHEY, CDR2 SMNVEV (reference sequence). CDR3 sequence (DNA): TGTGCCAGCAGTCCGGGGACAGGGATTCAGTACTTC. Protein sequence: CASSPGTGIQYF.

The CDR3 here is CASSRRSGMGDNEQFF. Here the CDR3 DNA reads TGTGCCAGCAGCCGCCGGAGCGGGATGGGGGACAATGAGCAGTTCTTC. J is TRBJ2-1 and V is TRBV7-3, with 7 positions matching TRBD2. Trimming removed 5 bases from V and 5 bases from J; junction bases left unmatched: 12. The CDR3 has 16 residues. The germline V gene has CDR1 SGHTA and CDR2 FQGTGA.